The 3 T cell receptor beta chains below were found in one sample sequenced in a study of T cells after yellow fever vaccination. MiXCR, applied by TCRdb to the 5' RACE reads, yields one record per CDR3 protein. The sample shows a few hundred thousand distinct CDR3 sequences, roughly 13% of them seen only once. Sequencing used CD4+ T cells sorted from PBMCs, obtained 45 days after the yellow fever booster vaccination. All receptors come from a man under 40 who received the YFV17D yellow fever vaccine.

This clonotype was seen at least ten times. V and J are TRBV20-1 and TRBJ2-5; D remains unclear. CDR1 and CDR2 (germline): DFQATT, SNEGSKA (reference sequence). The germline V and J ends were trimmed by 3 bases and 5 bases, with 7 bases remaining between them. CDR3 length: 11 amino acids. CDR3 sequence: CSASERETQYF. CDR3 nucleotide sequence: TGCAGTGCTAGCGAGAGGGAGACCCAGTACTTC.

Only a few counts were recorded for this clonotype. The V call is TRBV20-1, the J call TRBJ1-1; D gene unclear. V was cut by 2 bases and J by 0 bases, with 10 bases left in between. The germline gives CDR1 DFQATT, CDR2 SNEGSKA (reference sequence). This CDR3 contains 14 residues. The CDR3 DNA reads TGCAGTGCTAGAAAGGCGACCCTGAACACTGAAGCTTTCTTT. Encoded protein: CSARKATLNTEAFF.

The CDR3 loop reads CSGRSGTPSWSSYNEQFF. For the CDR3, the DNA is TGCAGCGGACGGAGCGGGACGCCGTCCTGGAGCTCCTACAATGAGCAGTTCTTC. This chain joins TRBV29-1 and TRBJ2-1; 7 bases align to TRBD2. The germline V gene encodes CDR1 SQVTM and CDR2 ANQGSEA. The CDR3 covers 18 residues. Trimming took 7 bases from V and 0 from J; bases not matched to a gene: 18.